This TCR beta chain was profiled in a study of identical twins. V lost 4 bases and J lost 6, with 12 bases in between. In germline, CDR1 is KGHDR, CDR2 SFDVKD. This CDR3 is built from 14 residues. TCRdb ran MiXCR on the 5' RACE reads and lists one entry per CDR3 protein. This sample carries a few hundred thousand distinct CDR3 sequences, around 8.3% of them seen once, and the ten largest clones take less than 4%. Ten or more counts support this clonotype. The antigen remains undetermined. Overall study results and limits: Alpha sequences that were out-of-frame and twin-shared showed an excess of low generation probability. Where beta out-of-frame sequences were concerned, excess twin sharing was weaker. There is a chance that invariant MAIT and iNKT cells partially muddied zero-insertion analyses.

These data were also reused for a study on yellow fever vaccine responses in identical twins. That source adds: Twins reportedly mounted vaccine T cell responses that seemed partly convergent, partly personalized.

Sequenced: CD8+ T cells sorted from blood. This chain connects TRBV24-1 to TRBJ1-5; D perhaps matches TRBD1 (5 bases). The receptor's source is a woman between 18 and 30 years old in good health. CDR3 nucleotides: TGTGCCACCAGTGACGTCGGGGACGTTCAGCCCCAGCATTTT. Translating gives CATSDVGDVQPQHF.